Detailed here is one T cell receptor beta chain. The table came from immunoSEQ multiplex PCR; TCRdb's copy has only in-frame clones and leaves some out. The profile shows around 21,000 clones, roughly 80% of them singletons. This sample stems from a study of OX40 agonist ivuxolimab in advanced cancers. Study-level background: Hepatocellular carcinoma, melanoma, renal cell or head and neck cancer affected the dose-escalation patients. Prior therapy, whether anti-PD-1, anti-PD-L1 or anti-CTLA-4, was allowed, and approximately 37% had some.

The germline V and J ends were trimmed by 3 bases and 9 bases, with 6 bases remaining between them. The CDR3 is 11 amino acids. Germline CDR1 and CDR2: SEHNR and FQNEAQ (reference sequence). The V call is TRBV7-9, the J call TRBJ2-1, with D unresolved. The source of this sequence is an adult with an advanced solid tumor such as melanoma, head and neck, liver or kidney cancer. Specimen: CD4+ or CD8+ T cells sorted from blood, collected in a trial of the OX40 agonist ivuxolimab. In nucleotides, the CDR3 is TGTGCCAGCAGCTTTAGTCCTGAGCAGTTCTTC. This encodes CASSFSPEQFF.